This TCR beta chain was identified during a study of blood T cell repertoires in COVID-19. Study background: Samples representing acute and convalescent COVID-19 were sourced from the United States, Italy and Spain. T cells, B-cell-depleted T cells, or PBMCs supplied cDNA or gDNA.

Trimming removed 6 bases from V and 3 bases from J, with 14 bases in between. This CDR3 contains 14 residues. Germline V CDR1 and CDR2: SNHLY, FYNNEI. Individuals drawn from 20 to 30 US areas were about 18 to 89 years old. Measured with immunoSEQ multiplex PCR; TCRdb has only the in-frame clones, and not every one. Counted here are 300,000 to 350,000 clones, 75% to 90% occurring once; the ten biggest clones make up under 2.5%. This receptor was obtained from a man aged 25 to 45 who had recovered from COVID-19. This chain joins TRBV2 and TRBJ1-1, with D tentatively TRBD1 (6 bases). Material: PBMCs or T cells enriched from blood (not recorded which). CDR3 sequence: CASSGTWYHTEAFF. The CDR3 DNA follows: TGTGCCAGCAGCGGGACATGGTATCACACTGAAGCTTTCTTT.